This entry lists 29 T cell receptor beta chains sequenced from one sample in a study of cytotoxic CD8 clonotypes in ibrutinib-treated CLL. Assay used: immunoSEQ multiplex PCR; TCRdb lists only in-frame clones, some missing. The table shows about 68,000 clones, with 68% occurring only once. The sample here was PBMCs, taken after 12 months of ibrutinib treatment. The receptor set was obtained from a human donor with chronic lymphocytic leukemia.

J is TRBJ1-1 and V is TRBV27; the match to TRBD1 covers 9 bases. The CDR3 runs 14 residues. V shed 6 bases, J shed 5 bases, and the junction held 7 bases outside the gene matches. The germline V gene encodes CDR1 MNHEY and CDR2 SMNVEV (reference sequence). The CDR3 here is CASSLQGARTEAFF. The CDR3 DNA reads TGTGCCAGCAGCTTACAGGGGGCACGGACTGAAGCTTTCTTT.

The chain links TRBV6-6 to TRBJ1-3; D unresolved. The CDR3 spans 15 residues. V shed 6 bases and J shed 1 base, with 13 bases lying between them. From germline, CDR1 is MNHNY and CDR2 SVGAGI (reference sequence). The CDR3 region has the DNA TGTGCCAGCAGAACTGCGGGTATTTCTGGAAACACCATATATTTT. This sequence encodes CASRTAGISGNTIYF.

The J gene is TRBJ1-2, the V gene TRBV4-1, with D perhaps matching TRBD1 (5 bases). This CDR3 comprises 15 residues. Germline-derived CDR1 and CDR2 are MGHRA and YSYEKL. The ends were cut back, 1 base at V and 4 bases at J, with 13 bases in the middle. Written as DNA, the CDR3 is TGCGCCAGCAGCCAAGCCGCAGGGTCAAGCTATGGCTACACCTTC. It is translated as CASSQAAGSSYGYTF.

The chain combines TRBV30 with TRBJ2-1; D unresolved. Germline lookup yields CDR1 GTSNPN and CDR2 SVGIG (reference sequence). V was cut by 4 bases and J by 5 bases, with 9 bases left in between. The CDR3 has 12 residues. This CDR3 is CAWNNWDNEQFF. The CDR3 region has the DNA TGTGCCTGGAATAATTGGGACAATGAGCAGTTCTTC.

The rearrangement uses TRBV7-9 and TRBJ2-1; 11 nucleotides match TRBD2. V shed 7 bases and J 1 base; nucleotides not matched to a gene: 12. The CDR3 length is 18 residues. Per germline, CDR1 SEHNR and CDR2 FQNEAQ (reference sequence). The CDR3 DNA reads TGTGCCAGCATCGGAGGGCTAGCGGGGGGTCATTCCTACAATGAGCAGTTCTTC. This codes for CASIGGLAGGHSYNEQFF.

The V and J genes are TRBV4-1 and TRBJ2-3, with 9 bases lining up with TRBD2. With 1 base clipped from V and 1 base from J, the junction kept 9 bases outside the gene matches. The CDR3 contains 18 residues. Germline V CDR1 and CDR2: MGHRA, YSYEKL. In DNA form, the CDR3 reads TGCGCCAGCAGCCAAGTGGCGGGGGGGAATCCCGGCACAGATACGCAGTATTTT. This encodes CASSQVAGGNPGTDTQYF.

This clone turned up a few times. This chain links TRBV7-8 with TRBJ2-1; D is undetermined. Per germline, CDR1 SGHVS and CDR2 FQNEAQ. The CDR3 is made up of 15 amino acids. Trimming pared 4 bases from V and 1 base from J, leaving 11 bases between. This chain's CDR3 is CASSSLGGSYNEQFF. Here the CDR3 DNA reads TGTGCCAGCAGCTCTCTGGGTGGTTCCTACAATGAGCAGTTCTTC.

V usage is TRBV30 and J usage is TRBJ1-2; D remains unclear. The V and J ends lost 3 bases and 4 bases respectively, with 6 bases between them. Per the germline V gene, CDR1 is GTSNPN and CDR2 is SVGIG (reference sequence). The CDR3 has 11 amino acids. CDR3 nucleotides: TGTGCCTGGAGGGCCTTCTATGGCTACACCTTC. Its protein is CAWRAFYGYTF.

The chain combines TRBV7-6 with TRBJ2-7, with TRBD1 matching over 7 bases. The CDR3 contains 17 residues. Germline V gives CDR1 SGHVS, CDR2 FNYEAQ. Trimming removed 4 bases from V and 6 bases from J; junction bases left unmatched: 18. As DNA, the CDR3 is TGTGCCAGCAGCTCCAATGCGAGGACAGGAAAAAGGGGCGAGCAGTACTTC. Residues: CASSSNARTGKRGEQYF.

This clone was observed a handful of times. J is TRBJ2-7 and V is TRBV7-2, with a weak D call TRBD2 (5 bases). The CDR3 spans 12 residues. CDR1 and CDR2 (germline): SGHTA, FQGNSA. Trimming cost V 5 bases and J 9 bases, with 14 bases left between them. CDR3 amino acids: CASSGDGGWQYF. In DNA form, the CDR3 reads TGTGCCAGCAGCGGCGACGGAGGCTGGCAGTACTTC.

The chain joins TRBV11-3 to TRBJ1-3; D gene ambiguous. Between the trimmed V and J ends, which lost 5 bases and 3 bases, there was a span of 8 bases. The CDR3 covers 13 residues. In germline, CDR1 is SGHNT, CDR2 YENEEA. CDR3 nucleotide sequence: TGTGCCAGCAGCGAGGGATTTGGAAACACCATATATTTT. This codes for CASSEGFGNTIYF.

In nucleotides, the CDR3 is TGTGCCAGCAGTACCCGGGGGGGGACAGGAGACACTGAAGCTTTCTTT. Protein: CASSTRGGTGDTEAFF. The rearrangement links TRBV2 to TRBJ1-1; 8 bases map to TRBD1. V lost 5 bases to trimming and J lost 3 bases; unmatched junction nucleotides: 11. There are 16 residues in the CDR3. Germline assignment: CDR1 SNHLY and CDR2 FYNNEI.

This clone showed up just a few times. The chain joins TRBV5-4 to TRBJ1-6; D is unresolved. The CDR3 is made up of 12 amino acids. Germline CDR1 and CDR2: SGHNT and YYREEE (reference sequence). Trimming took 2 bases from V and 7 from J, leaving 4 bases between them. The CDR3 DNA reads TGTGCCAGCAGCTTTGTGAATTCACCCCTCCACTTT. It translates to CASSFVNSPLHF.

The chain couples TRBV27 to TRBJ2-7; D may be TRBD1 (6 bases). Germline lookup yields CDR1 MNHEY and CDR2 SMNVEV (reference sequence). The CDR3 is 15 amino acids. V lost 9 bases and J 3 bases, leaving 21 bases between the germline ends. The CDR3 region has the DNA TGTGCCAGTACTAGACGGACAGAAACGTTCTACGAGCAGTACTTC. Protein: CASTRRTETFYEQYF.

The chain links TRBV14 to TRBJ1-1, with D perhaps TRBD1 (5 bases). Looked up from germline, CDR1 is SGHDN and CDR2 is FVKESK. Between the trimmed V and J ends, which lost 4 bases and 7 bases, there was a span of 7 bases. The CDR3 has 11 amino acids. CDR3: CASSRGGEAFF. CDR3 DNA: TGTGCCAGCAGCCGGGGCGGTGAAGCTTTCTTT.

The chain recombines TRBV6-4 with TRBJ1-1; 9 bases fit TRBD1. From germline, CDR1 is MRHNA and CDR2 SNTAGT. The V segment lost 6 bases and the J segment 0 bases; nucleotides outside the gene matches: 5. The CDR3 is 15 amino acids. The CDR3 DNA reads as TGTGCCAGCAGACGGACAGGGGTCATGAACACTGAAGCTTTCTTT. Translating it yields CASRRTGVMNTEAFF.

Here the CDR3 reads CASSPARLAGRTGELFF. Written as DNA, the CDR3 is TGTGCCAGCAGCCCCGCTAGACTAGCGGGGCGGACCGGGGAGCTGTTTTTT. The chain links TRBV13 to TRBJ2-2; 11 positions agree with TRBD2. The CDR3 spans 17 residues. Germline loops: CDR1 PRHDT, CDR2 FYEKMQ (reference sequence). After removal of 5 bases from V and 5 bases from J, the junction contained 10 bases not matched to a gene.

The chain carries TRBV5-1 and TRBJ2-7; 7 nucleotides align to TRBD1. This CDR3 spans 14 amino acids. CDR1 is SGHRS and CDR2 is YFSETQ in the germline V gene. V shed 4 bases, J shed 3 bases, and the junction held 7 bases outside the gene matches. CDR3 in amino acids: CASSQRTGFYEQYF. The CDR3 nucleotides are TGCGCCAGCAGCCAGCGGACAGGTTTCTACGAGCAGTACTTC.

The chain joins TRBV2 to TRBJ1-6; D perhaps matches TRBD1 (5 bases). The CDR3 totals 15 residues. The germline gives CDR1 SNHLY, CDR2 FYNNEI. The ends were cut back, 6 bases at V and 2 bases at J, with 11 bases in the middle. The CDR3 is CASRKTDPYNSPLHF. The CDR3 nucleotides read TGTGCCAGCAGGAAGACAGACCCCTATAATTCACCCCTCCACTTT. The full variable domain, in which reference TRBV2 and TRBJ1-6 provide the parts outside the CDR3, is EPEVTQTPSHQVTQMGQEVILRCVPISNHLYFYWYRQILGQKVEFLVSFYNNEISEKSEIFDDQFSVERPDGSNFTLKIRSTKLEDSAMYFCASRKTDPYNSPLHFGNGTRLTVT.

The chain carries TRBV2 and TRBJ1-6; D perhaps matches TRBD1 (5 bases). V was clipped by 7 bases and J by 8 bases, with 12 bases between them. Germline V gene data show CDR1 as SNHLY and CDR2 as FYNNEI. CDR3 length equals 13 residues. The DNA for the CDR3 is TGTGCCAGCACCTGGGGGGGTGATTCACCCCTCCACTTT. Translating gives CASTWGGDSPLHF.

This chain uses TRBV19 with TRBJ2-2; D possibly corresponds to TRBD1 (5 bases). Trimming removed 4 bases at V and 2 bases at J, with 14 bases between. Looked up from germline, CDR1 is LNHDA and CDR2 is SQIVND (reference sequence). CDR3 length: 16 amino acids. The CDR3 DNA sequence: TGTGCCAGTAGTACACGAACAGGCTATAACACCGGGGAGCTGTTTTTT. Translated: CASSTRTGYNTGELFF.

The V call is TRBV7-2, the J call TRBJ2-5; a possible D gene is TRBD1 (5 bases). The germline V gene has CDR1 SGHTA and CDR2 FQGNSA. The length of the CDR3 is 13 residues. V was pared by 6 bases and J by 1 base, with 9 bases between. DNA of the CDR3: TGTGCCAGCAGTTTCCAGGGCCAAGAGACCCAGTACTTC. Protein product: CASSFQGQETQYF.

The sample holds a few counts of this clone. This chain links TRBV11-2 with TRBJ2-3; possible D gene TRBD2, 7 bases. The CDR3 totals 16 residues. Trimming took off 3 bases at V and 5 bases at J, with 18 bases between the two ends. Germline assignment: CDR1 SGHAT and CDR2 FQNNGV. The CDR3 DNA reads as TGTGCCAGCAGCTTTTTTTTTCGGGGGGCGGGAGATACGCAGTATTTT. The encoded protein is CASSFFFRGAGDTQYF.

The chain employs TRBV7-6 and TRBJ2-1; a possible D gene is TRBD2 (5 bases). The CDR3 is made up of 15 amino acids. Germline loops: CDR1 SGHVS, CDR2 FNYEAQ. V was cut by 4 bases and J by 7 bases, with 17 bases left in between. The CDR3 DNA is TGTGCCAGCAGCTCGACCCGGCCGCCGGGGAATGAGCAGTTCTTC. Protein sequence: CASSSTRPPGNEQFF.

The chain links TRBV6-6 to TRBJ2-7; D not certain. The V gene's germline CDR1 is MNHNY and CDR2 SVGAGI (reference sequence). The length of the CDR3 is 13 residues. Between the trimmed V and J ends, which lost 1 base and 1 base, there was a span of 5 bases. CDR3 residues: CASSYLGSYEQYF. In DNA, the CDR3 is TGTGCCAGCAGTTACTTGGGTTCCTACGAGCAGTACTTC.

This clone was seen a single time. CDR3 coding DNA: TGTGCCAGCAGCTTAAGCCATCCTATTTCCCCGGAGCTTTACAATGAGCAGTTCTTC. This translates into CASSLSHPISPELYNEQFF. The genes are TRBV7-9 and TRBJ2-1; D unclear. The CDR3 runs to 19 residues. Germline V lookup: CDR1 SEHNR, CDR2 FQNEAQ (reference sequence). Trimming cost V 2 bases and J 4 bases, with 24 bases left between them.

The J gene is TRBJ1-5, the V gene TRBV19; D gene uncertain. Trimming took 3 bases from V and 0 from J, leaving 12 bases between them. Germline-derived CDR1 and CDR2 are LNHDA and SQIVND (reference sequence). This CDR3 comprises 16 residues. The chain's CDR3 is CASSMDASYSNQPQHF. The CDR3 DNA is TGTGCCAGTAGTATGGACGCCAGTTATAGCAATCAGCCCCAGCATTTT.

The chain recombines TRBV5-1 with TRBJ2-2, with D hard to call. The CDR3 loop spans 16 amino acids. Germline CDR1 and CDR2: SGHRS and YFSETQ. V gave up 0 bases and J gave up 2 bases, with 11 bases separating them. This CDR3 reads CASSLDGPPNTGELFF. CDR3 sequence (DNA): TGCGCCAGCAGCTTGGACGGTCCCCCTAACACCGGGGAGCTGTTTTTT. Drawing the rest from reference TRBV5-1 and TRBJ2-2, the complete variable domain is KAGVTQTPRYLIKTRGQQVTLSCSPISGHRSVSWYQQTPGQGLQFLFEYFSETQRNKGNFPGRFSGRQFSNSRSEMNVSTLELGDSALYLCASSLDGPPNTGELFFGEGSRLTVL.

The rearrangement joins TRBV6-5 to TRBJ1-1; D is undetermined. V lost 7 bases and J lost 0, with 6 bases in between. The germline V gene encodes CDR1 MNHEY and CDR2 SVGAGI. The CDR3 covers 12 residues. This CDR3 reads CASMGMNTEAFF. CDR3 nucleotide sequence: TGTGCCAGCATGGGGATGAACACTGAAGCTTTCTTT.